Listed below are T cell receptor beta chains from one sample, sequenced in a study of blood T cell repertoires in COVID-19. Data came from immunoSEQ multiplex PCR; TCRdb stores just in-frame clones and leaves some out. The sample holds a few hundred thousand clones; 86% are singletons and the top ten take 3% to 3.5%. Specimen: PBMCs or T cells enriched from blood (not recorded which). These receptors were obtained from a woman aged 50 to 65 in a cohort exposed to, infected with or recovered from COVID-19 (not recorded which). The CDR3 runs from the conserved cysteine through the conserved F or W. D genes are given only for firm matches. Part of the rows lack a size; the others show once, few, many or a class for expanded clones.

j_gene | v_gene | d_gene | abundance | CDR3nt | CDR3aa
TRBJ2-7 | TRBV5-1 | . | . | TGCGCCAGCAGCTTGGGAGGTTATGACTACGAGCAGTACTTC | CASSLGGYDYEQYF
TRBJ1-2 | TRBV24-1 | . | . | TGTGCCACCAGTGATCTCCGGACGGGACATAACTATGGCTACACCTTC | CATSDLRTGHNYGYTF
TRBJ2-7 | TRBV4-3 | . | few | TGCGCCAGCAGCCAAGAATCCGCTAGCTCCTACGAGCAGTACTTC | CASSQESASSYEQYF
TRBJ1-1 | TRBV18 | . | . | TGTGCCAGCTCACCAGCGACAAACACTGAAGCTTTCTTT | CASSPATNTEAFF
TRBJ2-2 | TRBV7-3 | TRBD2 | . | TGTGCCAGCAGCTTAAGTCCTAGCGGGGGCGCAAACACCGGGGAGCTGTTTTTT | CASSLSPSGGANTGELFF
TRBJ2-4 | TRBV5-8 | . | . | TGTGCCAGCAGCTTTTACAAAACCCGGGACAACGACATTCAGTACTTC | CASSFYKTRDNDIQYF
TRBJ1-1 | TRBV5-1 | . | few | TGCGCCAGCAGCTTGGCTCCTCAAAGAGGGACTGAAGCTTTCTTT | CASSLAPQRGTEAFF
TRBJ2-7 | TRBV20-1 | . | . | TGCAGTGCTAGTAGGGGTCAAGGGTTCTACGAGCAGTACTTC | CSASRGQGFYEQYF
TRBJ1-2 | TRBV5-5 | . | . | TGTGCCAGCAGACGGGATGGAGGGCAGGGTCCGTTAGCTAACTATGGCTACACCTTC | CASRRDGGQGPLANYGYTF
TRBJ2-4 | TRBV5-1 | . | . | TGCGCCAGCAGCTTCGGCACGGCGGGGCGGTTAGCCAAAAACATTCAGTACTTC | CASSFGTAGRLAKNIQYF
TRBJ2-3 | TRBV6-4 | TRBD1 | . | TGTGCCAGCCGACAGGGGATGGGCACAGATACGCAGTATTTT | CASRQGMGTDTQYF
TRBJ1-3 | TRBV28 | . | . | TGTGCCAGCAGTTCCCCCCCTATCGGAAACACCATATATTTT | CASSSPPIGNTIYF
TRBJ1-6 | TRBV4-1 | TRBD1 | . | TGCGCCAGCAACCTTGGGACAGGGGAAAATTCACCCCTCCACTTT | CASNLGTGENSPLHF
TRBJ2-2 | TRBV7-6 | . | . | TGTGCCAGCAGGCCGGGGTGGGGGAACACCGGGGAGCTGTTTTTT | CASRPGWGNTGELFF
TRBJ2-5 | TRBV15 | . | . | TGTGCCACCAGCAGGGTGACAGCCCAAGAGACCCAGTACTTC | CATSRVTAQETQYF
TRBJ1-3 | TRBV18 | TRBD1 | . | TGTGCCAGCTCAAAAGCAGGGGGCCCTCTCTCTGGAAACACCATATATTTT | CASSKAGGPLSGNTIYF
TRBJ2-5 | TRBV6-2/TRBV6-3 | TRBD2 | . | TGTGCCAGCAGCAACCGACTAGCGGAACAAGAGACCCAGTACTTC | CASSNRLAEQETQYF
TRBJ2-1 | TRBV28 | TRBD2 | . | TGTGCCAGCAGTCCCCGGGAGGTCGGGCAGTTCTTC | CASSPREVGQFF
TRBJ2-7 | TRBV15 | . | once | TGTGCCACCAGCAGAGAGAGGGCGGAGAGCTCCTACGAGCAGTACTTC | CATSRERAESSYEQYF
TRBJ1-5 | TRBV7-6 | TRBD1 | . | TGTGCCAGCAGCATGGGACAGATCAATCAGCCCCAGCATTTT | CASSMGQINQPQHF
TRBJ1-1 | TRBV5-1 | TRBD1 | . | TGCGCCAGCAACTATGAGGGGGCGAGTACTGAAGCTTTCTTT | CASNYEGASTEAFF
TRBJ2-2 | TRBV7-3 | . | . | TGTGCCAGCAGCTTGGAGGGGGCGGCCGGGGAGCTGTTTTTT | CASSLEGAAGELFF
TRBJ2-2 | TRBV4-2 | . | . | TGTGCCAGCAGATGCGTCCCAAGGATAGAACACCGGGGAGCTGTTTTT | CASRCVPRIEHRGAVF
TRBJ1-3 | TRBV24-1 | . | once | TGTGCCACCGTCCTGCGGACTGGAAACACCATATATTTT | CATVLRTGNTIYF
TRBJ1-5 | TRBV4-1 | . | few | TGCGCCAGCAGCCAAGAGCCCCGGGGGGGATGGCGTCGTCAGCCCCAGCATTTT | CASSQEPRGGWRRQPQHF
TRBJ2-3 | TRBV5-4 | TRBD2 | . | TGTGCCAGCAGCTTCCAAGGGACTAGTCTTGTAGATACGCAGTATTTT | CASSFQGTSLVDTQYF
TRBJ2-3 | TRBV6-2/TRBV6-3 | . | . | TGTGCCAGCAGTTGGGGGCTCGGGGATACGCAGTATTTT | CASSWGLGDTQYF
TRBJ2-2 | TRBV3-1/TRBV3-2 | . | . | TGTGCCAGCAGCCAATTCAGGTCAACCGGGGAGCTGTTTTTT | CASSQFRSTGELFF
TRBJ1-6 | TRBV10-3 | TRBD1 | . | TGTGCCATCAGCGAAGACAGGGACTATAATTCACCCCTCCACTTT | CAISEDRDYNSPLHF